This T cell receptor beta chain is from a study of cytomegalovirus exposure and HLA in healthy donors. Broader study findings: There were a few CMV-associated chains whose specificity for CMV antigens was confirmed in vitro.

V was pared by 6 bases and J by 6 bases, with 8 bases of the junction left unmatched. The CDR3 is 13 amino acids. Germline lookup yields CDR1 SGHVS and CDR2 FNYEAQ. Assay: immunoSEQ multiplex PCR; the TCRdb copy retains only in-frame clones and omits some. The data show some 220,000 clones, 75% to 95% seen once. Details on this clone: Its antigen is not identified.

The sequence was collected from a woman aged 18-29 years in good health and CMV-seronegative. The sequencing input was PBMCs. The chain recombines TRBV7-6 with TRBJ2-7; 7 bases map to TRBD1. The DNA of the CDR3 is TGTGCCAGCAGATCGAGACAGGGCGGCGAGCAGTACTTC. Protein product: CASRSRQGGEQYF.